The 22 T cell receptor beta chains presented below share a single source sample, sequenced in a study of blood T cell repertoires in COVID-19. Using immunoSEQ multiplex PCR, the repertoire was profiled, and TCRdb retains in-frame clones only, with some absent. The sample lists about 58,000 clones, 88% occurring once. Sequences were obtained from peripheral blood. The receptors originated from an older woman with active COVID-19.

The chain links TRBV19 to TRBJ2-5; D remains unclear. The V gene lost 5 bases and the J gene lost 1 base, with 8 bases spanning the gap. CDR3 length equals 13 residues. Germline V gene data show CDR1 as LNHDA and CDR2 as SQIVND (reference sequence). CDR3 DNA sequence: TGTGCCAGTAGTCTGGAGCTCCAAGAGACCCAGTACTTC. Its protein product is CASSLELQETQYF.

The genes are TRBV24-1 and TRBJ2-3, with D hard to call. This CDR3 contains 13 residues. With 4 bases removed from V and 6 bases from J, the gap between germline ends came to 10 bases. CDR1 and CDR2 from the germline V gene are KGHDR and SFDVKD. This CDR3 is CATSDPLTDTQYF. CDR3 nucleotides: TGTGCCACCAGTGACCCCCTAACGGATACGCAGTATTTT.

V gene TRBV5-5 combines with J gene TRBJ2-3, with TRBD2 matching 10 bases. Trimming cost V 4 bases and J 5 bases; bases outside gene matches: 7. The CDR3 covers 15 residues. The germline gives CDR1 SGHKS, CDR2 YYEKEE (reference sequence). The CDR3 spells CASSRSLAGEDTQYF. The CDR3 DNA sequence: TGTGCCAGCAGCCGGTCGCTAGCGGGAGAAGATACGCAGTATTTT. The whole variable domain, remainder taken from reference TRBV5-5 and TRBJ2-3, is DAGVTQSPTHLIKTRGQQVTLRCSPISGHKSVSWYQQVLGQGPQFIFQYYEKEERGRGNFPDRFSARQFPNYSSELNVNALLLGDSALYLCASSRSLAGEDTQYFGPGTRLTVL.

This chain uses TRBV6-6 with TRBJ2-3, with a tentative D call TRBD2 (7 bases). CDR1 and CDR2 from the germline V gene are MNHNY and SVGAGI (reference sequence). V was trimmed by 5 bases and J by 2 bases, leaving 20 bases between them. The CDR3 has 17 amino acids. This CDR3 is CASSPQGSGDFTDTQYF. The CDR3 nucleotides are TGTGCCAGCAGTCCACAGGGAAGCGGGGACTTCACAGATACGCAGTATTTT.

CDR3 sequence: CAWSSGNTIYF. The CDR3 coding sequence is TGTGCCTGGAGTAGCGGAAACACCATATATTTT. V and J are TRBV30 and TRBJ1-3; D call uncertain. The length of the CDR3 is 11 residues. V was cut by 2 bases and J by 4 bases, with 3 bases left in between. CDR1 is GTSNPN and CDR2 is SVGIG in the germline V gene (reference sequence).

The V and J genes are TRBV30 and TRBJ2-7; 8 bases line up with TRBD2. Germline loops: CDR1 GTSNPN, CDR2 SVGIG (reference sequence). V dropped 0 bases and J dropped 2; count of bases not matched to a gene: 9. CDR3 size: 16 residues. The CDR3 reads CAWSVRGLVGPYEQYF. The DNA for the CDR3 is TGTGCCTGGAGTGTACGGGGACTAGTGGGTCCCTACGAGCAGTACTTC.

The rearrangement joins TRBV28 to TRBJ1-5; 8 bases line up with TRBD1. V dropped 2 bases and J dropped 1; count of bases not matched to a gene: 10. The CDR3 sequence is 18 residues long. Looked up from germline, CDR1 is MDHEN and CDR2 is SYDVKM. This CDR3 is CASSLGQGAGKSNQPQHF. The CDR3 DNA reads as TGTGCCAGCAGTTTAGGGCAGGGGGCCGGAAAAAGCAATCAGCCCCAGCATTTT. The full variable domain, in which reference TRBV28 and TRBJ1-5 provide the parts outside the CDR3, is DVKVTQSSRYLVKRTGEKVFLECVQDMDHENMFWYRQDPGLGLRLIYFSYDVKMKEKGDIPEGYSVSREKKERFSLILESASTNQTSMYLCASSLGQGAGKSNQPQHFGDGTRLSIL.

V is TRBV19 and J is TRBJ2-5; 7 positions agree with TRBD2. V shed 4 bases, J shed 5 bases, and the junction held 4 bases outside the gene matches. This CDR3 spans 13 amino acids. The germline CDR1 and CDR2 sequences are LNHDA and SQIVND (reference sequence). The DNA of the CDR3 is TGTGCCAGTAGTAATCCCGGGGGGGAGACCCAGTACTTC. Protein product: CASSNPGGETQYF.

V gene TRBV5-1 combines with J gene TRBJ2-3; 8 bases are a match to TRBD2. Looked up from germline, CDR1 is SGHRS and CDR2 is YFSETQ. This CDR3 contains 16 residues. Trimming cost V 4 bases and J 0 bases; bases outside gene matches: 7. The CDR3 DNA reads TGCGCCAGCAGCAGACAACTAGCGGTTAGCACAGATACGCAGTATTTT. The encoded protein is CASSRQLAVSTDTQYF.

This clone occurred once. This sequence joins TRBV7-2 and TRBJ2-1; maybe TRBD2 (5 bases). The CDR3 loop spans 13 amino acids. V dropped 3 bases and J dropped 6 bases, with 9 bases sitting between them. Germline CDR1 reads SGHTA; CDR2 reads FQGNSA. The DNA of the CDR3 is TGTGCCAGCAGCTTGGGCGGGTCCAATGAGCAGTTCTTC. The encoded protein is CASSLGGSNEQFF.

CDR3 residues: CASSPQITQGTSIGYTF. Here the CDR3 DNA reads TGTGCCAGCAGCCCTCAAATTACACAGGGGACATCTATTGGCTACACCTTC. This chain uses TRBV9 with TRBJ1-2; 7 positions agree with TRBD1. There are 17 residues in the CDR3. CDR1 and CDR2 (germline): SGDLS, YYNGEE. Trimming took 4 bases from V and 7 from J; bases not matched to a gene: 19.

This sequence joins TRBV3-1 (or the pseudogene TRBV3-2) and TRBJ2-3; 14 nucleotides agree with TRBD2. Germline V gives CDR1 LGHDT, CDR2 YNNKEL (reference sequence). Trimming at V came to 4 bases and at J to 6 bases, leaving 3 bases not matched to a gene. CDR3 length: 15 amino acids. CDR3 amino acids: CASSPRLAGGDTQYF. In DNA, the CDR3 is TGTGCCAGCAGCCCCCGACTAGCGGGAGGGGATACGCAGTATTTT.

J is TRBJ2-5 and V is TRBV3-1 (or the pseudogene TRBV3-2); TRBD2 aligns across 11 bases. J lost 5 bases, V lost 6 bases, and 11 bases had no gene match. The CDR3 loop spans 16 amino acids. The V gene's germline CDR1 is LGHDT and CDR2 YNNKEL (reference sequence). In nucleotides, the CDR3 is TGTGCCAGCAGTCGACTAGCGGGAACTTCCGGGGAGACCCAGTACTTC. Its protein is CASSRLAGTSGETQYF.

V is TRBV18 and J is TRBJ2-1, with 9 positions matching TRBD2. In germline, CDR1 is KGHSH, CDR2 LQKENI. With 4 bases clipped from V and 2 bases from J, the junction kept 15 bases outside the gene matches. The CDR3 extends over 19 amino acids. CDR3 bases: TGTGCCAGCTCACTAGTAGGGACTAGCTCATTAGAAACCTACAATGAGCAGTTCTTC. Translated, it gives CASSLVGTSSLETYNEQFF.

The chain uses TRBV5-1 and TRBJ2-1; a weak D match, TRBD2 (6 bases). The CDR3 length is 13 residues. The V end was cut by 7 bases, the J end by 4 bases, with 12 bases between. Germline V CDR1 and CDR2: SGHRS, YFSETQ. CDR3 nucleotides: TGCGCCAGCGGCGGCGGGACTTACAATGAGCAGTTCTTC. Its protein product is CASGGGTYNEQFF.

A single count supports this clone. The chain has TRBV2 and TRBJ1-5, with D possibly matching TRBD1 (6 bases). Trimming pared 7 bases from V and 7 bases from J, leaving 20 bases between. The CDR3 has 15 residues. Per the germline V gene, CDR1 is SNHLY and CDR2 is FYNNEI. In nucleotides, the CDR3 is TGTGCCAGCAAGGTGGAAGCGGGGGGCGGACAGCCCCAGCATTTT. Its translation is CASKVEAGGGQPQHF.

This clone occurred once. V is TRBV7-3 and J is TRBJ2-2; TRBD1 matches 11 bases. This CDR3 has 14 residues. Germline loops: CDR1 SGHTA, CDR2 FQGTGA. V dropped 4 bases and J dropped 10; count of bases not matched to a gene: 5. CDR3 protein: CASSSGQGAEELFF. The CDR3, as DNA: TGTGCCAGCAGCTCCGGACAGGGGGCTGAGGAGCTGTTTTTT.

This clone was counted a few times. The rearrangement uses TRBV28 and TRBJ2-7, with a weak D call TRBD2 (6 bases). Trimming cost V 1 base and J 0 bases, with 10 bases left between them. The CDR3 consists of 15 residues. Germline CDR1 reads MDHEN; CDR2 reads SYDVKM. CDR3 amino acids: CASSLSSGSSYEQYF. CDR3 bases: TGTGCCAGCAGTTTATCCTCCGGGAGCTCCTACGAGCAGTACTTC.

The chain combines TRBV10-3 with TRBJ2-1; 13 bases align to TRBD2. The CDR3 spans 15 residues. The V gene end was trimmed by 7 bases and the J gene end by 6 bases; junction bases not matched to a gene: 6. Germline CDR1 ENHRY, CDR2 SYGVKD. CDR3 coding DNA: TGTGCCATCACCCGGGGACTAGCGGGACCCAATGAGCAGTTCTTC. This encodes CAITRGLAGPNEQFF.

This clone was recorded only once. One end of the junction is discordant with germline, which a read error may explain. This chain uses TRBV29-1 with TRBJ2-5, with D possibly being TRBD1 (6 bases). CDR1 is SQVTM and CDR2 is ANQGSEA in the germline V gene. The CDR3 is 9 amino acids. This chain's CDR3 is CSVGAPGHF. The CDR3, as DNA: TGCAGCGTGGGGGCTCCGGGGCACTTC.

V is TRBV19 and J is TRBJ2-2; the D gene is possibly TRBD2 (6 bases). Per germline, CDR1 LNHDA and CDR2 SQIVND (reference sequence). V lost 6 bases to trimming and J lost 2 bases, with 25 bases between them. CDR3 length: 19 amino acids. The CDR3 protein is CASSLTSGTYTVNTGELFF. CDR3 sequence (DNA): TGTGCCAGTAGCTTGACTAGTGGGACCTACACGGTAAACACCGGGGAGCTGTTTTTT.

The chain uses TRBV27 and TRBJ2-7, with TRBD1 matching 11 bases. In germline, CDR1 is MNHEY, CDR2 SMNVEV (reference sequence). The CDR3 contains 15 residues. Trimming took 4 bases from V and 5 from J; bases not matched to a gene: 7. The CDR3 spells CASSSPGQGAHEQYF. CDR3 DNA: TGTGCCAGCAGTTCACCCGGACAGGGGGCCCACGAGCAGTACTTC.